This T cell receptor (beta chain) appears in the sequencing data of a study of blood T cells in healthy people across ages. Study-wide results and limits: CMV status of donors was not determined, possibly confounding expanded clonotype changes.

Healthy Russian Caucasian donors spanned ages about 6 to 100 years. At least 6.5 million PBMCs were isolated per sample. About this clonotype itself: Its specificity is not known.

A sample-barcoded 5' primer and a J-beta primer mix were used in a second PCR of about 7 to 12 cycles. A tag from a template-switch adaptor with 12 random nucleotides marked each cDNA molecule. TCRdb recomputed calls from the 5' RACE reads with MiXCR, one row per CDR3 protein. In the table there are 1.5 million to 2 million distinct CDR3 sequences, roughly 49% of which are singletons. Germline V gene lookup returns CDR1 SEHNR and CDR2 FQNEAQ (reference sequence). CDR3 length equals 16 residues. The V segment lost 4 bases and the J segment 5 bases; nucleotides outside the gene matches: 8. This receptor was taken from a middle-aged woman in good health. The source material was blood. This rearrangement joins TRBV7-9 to TRBJ1-4; 9 bases are shared with TRBD1. The CDR3 sequence: CASSSYFDRGNEKLFF. CDR3 DNA: TGTGCCAGCAGCTCCTATTTTGACAGGGGGAATGAAAAACTGTTTTTT.